This entry describes one T cell receptor beta chain. As yet, its antigen is unknown. The sample originates from a study of CXCR3-negative and CXCR3-positive naive CD8 T cells. Findings and limits, study-wide: Similarly elevated diversity marked both naive subsets, with memory CD8+ cells showing far lower diversity. TRB CDR3s were more hydrophobic in CXCR3-positive than in CXCR3-negative naive cells.

Via 5' RACE with UMI labels, TRB cDNA libraries were prepared. One entry per CDR3 protein, without DNA, is what TCRdb gives after re-calling the 5' RACE reads. Across tens of thousands of distinct CDR3 sequences, the top ten clones capture around 0.62% of the sample. The CDR3 totals 13 residues. Germline V gene data show CDR1 as LNHDA and CDR2 as SQIVND (reference sequence). The sample consisted of naive CXCR3+ CD8+ T cells from blood. The subset: CD45RO-CCR7+CD27+CD95- naive CD8+ T cells expressing CXCR3 (TNR3+). The TCR originated in a human donor in good health. Some clones in this sample may be carry-over from other donors' samples. This chain joins TRBV19 and TRBJ2-1. The CDR3 reads CASTFTSYNEQFF.